This record concerns one T cell receptor (beta chain) sequence. It has no known antigen specificity. One base away there is no much larger clone; base qualities are not given. The sample belongs to a study of graft-versus-host responses after intestinal transplantation listed by TCRdb under 2021. About the full investigation: The transplants that recipients received were multivisceral, liver-intestinal, or isolated intestinal. A peak of at least 4% donor T cells among recipient peripheral blood mononuclear cells was the definition used for donor T cell macrochimerism. All recipients received anti-thymocyte globulin induction followed by maintenance tacrolimus and steroids for around three years. Alloreactive clones were identified by sequencing pre-transplant mixed lymphocyte reaction products and comparing them with unstimulated pre-transplant donor and recipient T cells. Rather than being sequenced by the commercial service, samples from three later patients were sequenced in-house on an Illumina MiSeq and processed with MiXCR. After intestinal transplantation, graft-versus-host and host-versus-graft alloreactive T cell clones in the graft, circulation and bone marrow were tracked using bulk TCR-beta CDR3 sequencing. The cohort enrolled approximately 24 intestinal transplant recipients, one of whom was a retransplant, and a few patients without pretransplant specimens were excluded. What the work shows at the level of the full study, not this receptor alone: Early after transplant, peak levels of circulating GvH clones were found to be associated with declines in HvG clones. In the allografts of patients with donor T cell macrochimerism, GvH to HvG T cell clonal ratios were high. The relatively low number and heterogeneity of intestinal transplant patients limited the conclusions. GvH clones were detected in recipient bone marrow, and some appeared earlier in ileal mucosa or blood, consistent with an intestinal mucosal origin.

The germline V gene encodes CDR1 SGDLS and CDR2 YYNGEE. From the cysteine up to the phenylalanine, the CDR3 has a length of 18 residues. Of all the DNA, just the CDR3 is kept, 54 bases in frame from base 1. At the junction V is shortened by 2 bases and J by 1 base; bases outside the gene matches: 13. In light of the paper, this sample's time point label describes: cells obtained before transplantation from donor or recipient. CD3+CD4+ and CD3+CD8+ populations were FACS-sorted from unstimulated pre-transplant donor and recipient cells taken from spleen or lymph nodes. The library was produced with the immunoSEQ multiplex PCR assay. For most patients, genomic DNA was isolated with the Qiagen DNeasy Blood and Tissue Kit and sent frozen to Adaptive Biotechnologies for TCR sequencing. Adaptive Biotechnologies carried out high-throughput TCR-beta CDR3 sequencing of genomic DNA for most patients. The authors' pipeline ran thus. Adaptive's ImmunoSEQ software was the source of the TCR sequencing data for roughly 19 patients, while a few other patients were processed with MiXCR and VDJtools. To correct CD4 versus CD8 sorting errors, sequences present in both subsets at a frequency ratio below 5:1 were removed. Because the origin of CDR3 nucleotide sequences shared between donor and recipient could not be assigned, those sequences were removed. To count as alloreactive, a clone needed at least 2-fold expansion over unstimulated cells and a minimum CFSE-low frequency of 0.002% (template counts) or 0.001% (read counts). Clones were considered mappable if detected in sequenced pre-transplant spleen, lymph node, or MLR CFSE-low populations of the donor or recipient. Cumulative frequency of alloreactive clones was calculated as a percentage of all sequences weighted by copy number. The clones in this table, taken by TCRdb from immuneACCESS, are in-frame only. Not every clone is retained; where verified, under half of the shortfall comes from an unresolved V gene, and the cause of the rest is unknown. Clone size and the V and J calls come from that table; the DNA yielded D and trimming. In this sample the table shows roughly 130,000 clones, around 90% of which occur a single time. The top ten constitute 0.19% of the sample.

Sequencing was performed on unstimulated CD4+ T cells sorted from spleen or lymph node cells, taken before intestinal transplant. The sequence came from a human donor who received an intestinal transplant. The rearranged chain carries TRBV9 and TRBJ2-3, and TRBD2 aligns with 7 junction nucleotides. The nucleotide sequence reads as follows: TGTGCCAGCAGCGTCCCAAGCGGGAAGATGATGGGCACAGATACGCAGTATTTT. Its translation reads: CASSVPSGKMMGTDTQYF.